This TCR beta chain comes out of a study of shared clonotypes between healthy human individuals. Produced via immunoSEQ multiplex PCR; TCRdb's table is partial and in-frame only. The repertoire includes roughly 2.4 million clones, almost 96% of them detected once, and around 0.13% sits in the top ten. The CDR3 spans 17 residues. V lost 3 bases and J 1 base, leaving 18 bases between the germline ends. Germline-derived CDR1 and CDR2 are ENHRY and SYGVKD. The sample taken for sequencing was naive CD4+ T cells sorted from blood. This sample's subset: CD45RA+ positively selected. The chain has TRBV10-3 and TRBJ1-1, with D tentatively TRBD1 (5 bases). The clonotype was recovered from a man between 18 and 35 years old in good health. The CDR3 loop reads CAISDFVGLLSNTEAFF. The DNA of the CDR3 is TGTGCCATCAGTGACTTCGTGGGACTGTTATCGAACACTGAAGCTTTCTTT.